The 15 T cell receptor beta chains given below trace back to one sample, sequenced in a study of T cells in women clearing cervical HPV infection (dated by TCRdb to between 2017 and 2018). The library was built by means of the immunoSEQ multiplex PCR assay. TCRdb took over this immuneACCESS table, retaining in-frame rearrangements with V and J assigned. Such tables are incomplete; in checked studies, under half of the missing clones stem from an unresolved V gene, and the remainder is unexplained. The sample's table covers around 25,000 clones. The ten largest clones represent over 8.5% of the sample. The sample consisted of blood buffy coat. The receptors originated from a woman between 18 and 69 years old with a cervical HPV16 infection that either progressed to CIN3+ or cleared (not recorded which).

Turning to this clone: The CDR3 extends 3 residues past the end of the read, so its final part is completed from the germline J gene. This chain uses TRBV7-7 with TRBJ1-2; maybe TRBD1 (6 bases). Per germline, CDR1 SSHAT and CDR2 FNYEAQ (reference sequence). This CDR3 is 14 amino acids long. The part of the CDR3 DNA that was read is TGTGCCAGCAGCGCGAGCGGGGGGGCAAATGAC. It specifies CASSASGGAND. The entire CDR3 reads CASSASGGANDYTF.

Regarding this clone: The sequenced fragment ends 3 residues before the CDR3 boundary, so the rest is inferred from the germline J gene. The chain couples TRBV9 to TRBJ2-5; 7 bases are a match to TRBD2. Germline V gives CDR1 SGDLS, CDR2 YYNGEE. The CDR3 is 16 amino acids. V gave up 0 bases and J gave up 2 bases; unmatched junction bases: 7. CDR3 sequence reads: CASSVVGGSQQETQYF. The CDR3 DNA, read in part, is TGTGCCAGCAGCGTAGTAGGCGGGAGCCAACAAGAGACC.

Note on this clone: The missing CDR3 end, 3 residues past where the read stops, is filled in from the germline J gene. The gene calls are TRBV20-1 and TRBJ1-2, with a weak D call TRBD1 (5 bases). CDR1 and CDR2 from the germline V gene are DFQATT and SNEGSKA (reference sequence). This CDR3 region has 14 residues. The CDR3 spells CSAGTGTSNQPYTF. Partial CDR3 DNA: TGCAGTGCTGGAACCGGGACTTCGAATCAGCCC.

About this clone itself: Sequence at one end of the junction differs from germline and may be a read error. The sequenced fragment ends 3 residues before the CDR3 boundary, so the rest is inferred from the germline J gene. The rearrangement links TRBV4-2 to TRBJ2-3, with 8 positions matching TRBD1. The CDR3 extends over 17 amino acids. Germline lookup yields CDR1 LGHNA and CDR2 YNFKEQ. This CDR3 reads CASSRGNRGRNTDTQYF. The DNA read from the CDR3 is TGCGCCAGCAGCCGAGGAAACAGGGGGAGGAACACAGATACG.

Details on this clone: The read is 3 residues too short to cover the CDR3 end, so that end is filled in from the germline J gene. The chain links TRBV30 to TRBJ1-2; the D gene is possibly TRBD1 (5 bases). V lost 1 base and J 7 bases, leaving 10 bases between the germline ends. CDR1 and CDR2 (germline): GTSNPN, SVGIG (reference sequence). This CDR3 spans 12 amino acids. The DNA read from the CDR3 is TGTGCCTGGAGTGAGGGGCTGGGTGGC. It translates to CAWSEGLGG. The full-length CDR3 reads as CAWSEGLGGYTF.

Incomplete CDR3 DNA: TGTGCCAGCATAAGACAGGGTGTCTCCTACGAG. Its protein is CASIRQGVSYE. The full CDR3 sequence reads CASIRQGVSYEQYF. V and J are TRBV6-2 or TRBV6-3 and TRBJ2-7; 7 bases agree with TRBD1. The read gets to within 3 residues of the CDR3 end, and the germline J gene fills in the rest. Trimming cost V 7 bases and J 0 bases; bases outside gene matches: 6. The CDR3 runs 14 residues. Germline V gives CDR1 MNHEY, CDR2 SVGEGT.

About this clone itself: The observed sequence ends 3 residues before the CDR3 terminus, with the missing tail filled in from the germline J gene. The chain employs TRBV5-5 and TRBJ1-1, with D possibly matching TRBD1 (6 bases). The V and J ends lost 0 bases and 5 bases respectively, with 11 bases between them. Germline CDR1 and CDR2: SGHKS and YYEKEE (reference sequence). The CDR3 length is 14 residues. The part of the CDR3 DNA that was read is TGTGCCAGCAGCTTGGAGGCAGGGGTAACTGAA. It encodes CASSLEAGVTE. The whole CDR3 region reads CASSLEAGVTEAFF.

Turning to this clone: Sequencing ends 3 residues short of the CDR3 end; the germline J gene provides the rest. The chain recombines TRBV7-3 with TRBJ2-3; 8 bases align to TRBD1. The CDR3 extends over 16 amino acids. Per the germline V gene, CDR1 is SGHTA and CDR2 is FQGTGA. The J segment lost 1 base and the V segment lost 5 bases, leaving 8 bases of the junction unmatched. CDR3 bases read: TGTGCCAGCAGCGCCCTCACAGGGGGTGGCACAGATACG. This encodes CASSALTGGGTDT. The full-length CDR3 reads as CASSALTGGGTDTQYF.

Regarding this clone: The DNA ends 3 residues before the CDR3 does, and the rest of the CDR3 is filled in from the germline J gene. This rearrangement joins TRBV7-9 to TRBJ1-4; the match to TRBD1 covers 7 bases. CDR3 length: 14 amino acids. Trimming cost V 5 bases and J 1 base; bases outside gene matches: 1. Germline CDR1 SEHNR, CDR2 FQNEAQ (reference sequence). Partial CDR3 DNA: TGTGCCAGCAGCGACAGGGTAACTAATGAAAAA. This gives the protein CASSDRVTNEK. Given in full, the CDR3 is CASSDRVTNEKLFF.

Concerning this clone: The DNA ends 3 residues before the CDR3 does, and the rest of the CDR3 is filled in from the germline J gene. V is TRBV19 and J is TRBJ2-1; possibly TRBD2 for D (5 bases). Germline V gene lookup returns CDR1 LNHDA and CDR2 SQIVND (reference sequence). V lost 3 bases and J lost 0, with 12 bases in between. CDR3 length: 16 amino acids. The covered CDR3 bases are TGTGCCAGTAGTATGGAAGCGGTAAACTCCTACAATGAG. It encodes CASSMEAVNSYNE. The complete CDR3 sequence is CASSMEAVNSYNEQFF.

The CDR3 loop reads CASSPLLAGVTYNEQFF. The CDR3 DNA, read in part, is TGTGCCAGCTCACCACTCCTAGCGGGAGTCACCTACAATGAG. The chain recombines TRBV18 with TRBJ2-1; 10 nucleotides line up with TRBD2. The CDR3 goes on 3 residues after the read ends, and that part is filled in from the germline J gene. Germline loops: CDR1 KGHSH, CDR2 LQKENI. With V trimmed by 1 base and J by 2 bases, 5 bases remained unmatched. The CDR3 runs 17 residues.

For this clone: The read comes to an end 3 residues before the CDR3 does, leaving the germline J gene to fill in the end. V is TRBV7-2 and J is TRBJ1-2, with TRBD1 as a possible D gene (5 bases). Germline V gene lookup returns CDR1 SGHTA and CDR2 FQGNSA. This CDR3 spans 14 amino acids. The part of the CDR3 DNA that was read is TGTGCCAGCAGACCGGGGGGGGGATACAATGAC. Protein: CASRPGGGYND. The full CDR3 reads CASRPGGGYNDYTF. The full variable domain, in which reference TRBV7-2 and TRBJ1-2 provide the parts outside the CDR3, is GAGVSQSPSNKVTEKGKDVELRCDPISGHTALYWYRQSLGQGLEFLIYFQGNSAPDKSGLPSDRFSAERTGGSVSTLTIQRTQQEDSAVYLCASRPGGGYNDYTFGSGTRLTVV.

About this clone: The read halts 3 residues ahead of the CDR3 end, with the missing end drawn from the germline J gene. This sequence joins TRBV19 and TRBJ2-5; TRBD1 matches 10 bases. The CDR3 runs 14 residues. The germline V gene has CDR1 LNHDA and CDR2 SQIVND (reference sequence). V dropped 4 bases and J dropped 1; count of bases not matched to a gene: 0. CDR3 amino acids: CASSRTGGQETQYF. CDR3 DNA, as far as it was read: TGTGCCAGTAGTAGGACAGGGGGCCAAGAGACC.

Note on this clone: The read ends 3 residues before the CDR3 terminus; that terminus is restored from the germline J gene. The chain combines TRBV6-2 or TRBV6-3 with TRBJ2-3; D is uncertain. Germline assignment: CDR1 MNHEY and CDR2 SVGEGT. This CDR3 has 11 amino acids. With 5 bases removed from V and 7 bases from J, the gap between germline ends came to 7 bases. Here the CDR3 reads CASSLYYTQYF. The covered CDR3 bases are TGTGCCAGCAGTCTTTATTATACG.

The sequenced CDR3 bases are TGTGCCAGCAGTTTCCCCTATAGCAATCAGCCC. This encodes CASSFPYSNQP. The whole CDR3 is CASSFPYSNQPQHF. The rearrangement uses TRBV6-2 or TRBV6-3 and TRBJ1-5; D gene uncertain. The read terminates 3 residues ahead of where the CDR3 ends, so the germline J gene completes it. This CDR3 region has 14 residues. Germline loops: CDR1 MNHEY, CDR2 SVGEGT. Trimming removed 4 bases at V and 0 bases at J, with 7 bases between.